These 25 T cell receptor beta chains originate from one sample sequenced in a study of cytomegalovirus exposure and HLA in healthy donors. This table comes from immunoSEQ multiplex PCR, and its TCRdb copy is limited to in-frame clones, with some not included. The repertoire includes about 56,000 clones, 80% to 90% of them detected once, and over 12% sits in the top ten. What was sequenced was PBMCs. All receptors derive from a woman aged 18-29 years in good health and CMV-seronegative.

The CDR3 here is CASSYGQGGGSPLHF. CDR3 nucleotide sequence: TGTGCCAGCAGTTACGGCCAGGGAGGAGGTTCACCCCTCCACTTT. The chain links TRBV6-5 to TRBJ1-6; the D gene is possibly TRBD1 (5 bases). Germline V gene lookup returns CDR1 MNHEY and CDR2 SVGAGI. The CDR3 is 15 amino acids. V was pared by 2 bases and J by 9 bases, with 14 bases between.

Only one count was recorded for this clone. The chain recombines TRBV5-6 with TRBJ1-1, with 11 nucleotides matching TRBD1. The CDR3 contains 15 residues. Germline trimming cut 4 bases from V and 6 bases from J; bases unmatched to any gene: 8. Germline V CDR1 and CDR2: SGHDT, YYEEEE. The DNA of the CDR3 is TGTGCCAGCAGCACCGGGGACAGGGGGAAACCTGAAGCTTTCTTT. This encodes CASSTGDRGKPEAFF.

V gene TRBV6-5 combines with J gene TRBJ1-1, with a possible D match to TRBD1 (5 bases). Per germline, CDR1 MNHEY and CDR2 SVGAGI. The CDR3 loop spans 16 amino acids. The ends were cut back, 4 bases at V and 4 bases at J, with 19 bases in the middle. The CDR3 here is CASSSPGLPSGTEAFF. CDR3 DNA: TGTGCCAGCAGTTCACCGGGACTGCCATCGGGCACTGAAGCTTTCTTT.

This chain connects TRBV28 to TRBJ2-7, with 11 nucleotides matching TRBD2. The germline CDR1 and CDR2 sequences are MDHEN and SYDVKM. The CDR3 consists of 14 residues. V gave up 6 bases and J gave up 1 base; unmatched junction bases: 2. The CDR3 DNA follows: TGTGCCAGCAGCGGGACTAGCGGATCCTACGAGCAGTACTTC. It is translated as CASSGTSGSYEQYF.

In its sample, this clone was seen once. The chain recombines TRBV19 with TRBJ1-5; TRBD1 might be the D (6 bases). Trimming cost V 7 bases and J 8 bases, with 15 bases left between them. CDR3 length equals 13 residues. The germline V gene encodes CDR1 LNHDA and CDR2 SQIVND (reference sequence). The chain's CDR3 is CASKGRGIEPQHF. The CDR3 DNA sequence: TGTGCCAGTAAAGGCAGGGGTATTGAGCCCCAGCATTTT.

This clone was seen more than once but under ten times. The chain joins TRBV2 to TRBJ1-5; 7 nucleotides line up with TRBD1. This CDR3 spans 13 amino acids. The V gene end was trimmed by 6 bases and the J gene end by 6 bases; junction bases not matched to a gene: 5. CDR1 and CDR2 (germline): SNHLY, FYNNEI. In DNA, the CDR3 is TGTGCCAGCAGCCGGACAGGAGGTCAGCCCCAGCATTTT. Protein sequence: CASSRTGGQPQHF.

V gene TRBV9 combines with J gene TRBJ2-3, with 8 bases matching TRBD2. CDR3 length: 17 residues. CDR1 and CDR2 from the germline V gene are SGDLS and YYNGEE. V lost 0 bases and J lost 4; bases outside the gene matches: 10. The chain's CDR3 is CASSVGVGGRTPDTQYF. In DNA, the CDR3 is TGTGCCAGCAGCGTAGGTGTGGGCGGGAGGACCCCAGATACGCAGTATTTT.

The chain carries TRBV28 and TRBJ1-1; 8 nucleotides line up with TRBD1. The CDR3 length is 12 residues. V was clipped by 7 bases and J by 7 bases; unmatched bases: 5. Germline V CDR1 and CDR2: MDHEN, SYDVKM. CDR3 DNA sequence: TGTGCCAGCACGTCAGGGGGCGGTGAAGCTTTCTTT. It is translated as CASTSGGGEAFF.

The rearrangement joins TRBV7-3 to TRBJ1-1, with D perhaps matching TRBD1 (6 bases). The CDR3 extends over 13 amino acids. The V gene lost 6 bases and the J gene lost 5 bases, with 13 bases spanning the gap. Germline V gene lookup returns CDR1 SGHTA and CDR2 FQGTGA. The CDR3 DNA reads as TGTGCCAGCAGTTCCATTCAGGGGACTGAAGCTTTCTTT. This gives the protein CASSSIQGTEAFF.

The genes are TRBV18 and TRBJ1-1; D uncertain. Germline V lookup: CDR1 KGHSH, CDR2 LQKENI. V lost 3 bases and J 5 bases, leaving 10 bases between the germline ends. The CDR3 is 13 residues long. CDR3 DNA: TGTGCCAGCTCACCGGAACGAGGGACTGAAGCTTTCTTT. Translating it yields CASSPERGTEAFF.

The V call is TRBV5-4, the J call TRBJ2-5, with D possibly TRBD2 on 6 matching bases. The germline gives CDR1 SGHNT, CDR2 YYREEE (reference sequence). The CDR3 spans 17 residues. Trimming pared 0 bases from V and 2 bases from J, leaving 17 bases between. CDR3 in amino acids: CASSLDGYSGGQETQYF. The CDR3, as DNA: TGTGCCAGCAGCTTGGATGGATACTCCGGGGGACAAGAGACCCAGTACTTC.

The V call is TRBV11-3, the J call TRBJ2-5; D not resolved. The CDR3 sequence is 14 residues long. Trimming shortened V by 5 bases and J by 5 bases, and 15 bases separated the two germline ends. Per the germline V gene, CDR1 is SGHNT and CDR2 is YENEEA. CDR3 in amino acids: CASSPRSSRETQYF. The CDR3 DNA reads TGTGCCAGCAGCCCGAGGTCTTCTCGGGAGACCCAGTACTTC. Full variable domain (rest looked up from reference TRBV11-3 and TRBJ2-5): EAGVVQSPRYKIIEKKQPVAFWCNPISGHNTLYWYLQNLGQGPELLIRYENEEAVDDSQLPKDRFSAERLKGVDSTLKIQPAELGDSAVYLCASSPRSSRETQYFGPGTRLLVL.

This clone was counted a single time. V and J are TRBV30 and TRBJ2-2; TRBD1 matches at 7 bases. Germline CDR1 is GTSNPN and CDR2 is SVGIG (reference sequence). The ends lost 1 base at V and 6 bases at J; junction bases unmatched: 2. The CDR3 spans 13 residues. This chain's CDR3 is CAWSGQGAGELFF. CDR3 in DNA: TGTGCCTGGAGTGGACAGGGAGCCGGGGAGCTGTTTTTT.

Only a few counts were recorded for this clone. The chain has TRBV30 and TRBJ2-7, with D uncertain. Per the germline V gene, CDR1 is GTSNPN and CDR2 is SVGIG (reference sequence). The CDR3 has 13 amino acids. V lost 2 bases and J 1 base, leaving 9 bases between the germline ends. This chain's CDR3 is CAWSPLLSYEQYF. The CDR3 coding sequence is TGTGCCTGGAGTCCCCTTCTTTCCTACGAGCAGTACTTC. Variable domain in full (rest from reference TRBV30 and TRBJ2-7): SQTIHQWPATLVQPVGSPLSLECTVEGTSNPNLYWYRQAAGRGLQLLFYSVGIGQISSEVPQNLSASRPQDRQFILSSKKLLLSDSGFYLCAWSPLLSYEQYFGPGTRLTVT.

The J gene is TRBJ1-5, the V gene TRBV28; D call uncertain. The V gene's germline CDR1 is MDHEN and CDR2 SYDVKM. The CDR3 has 13 amino acids. V was clipped by 3 bases and J by 0 bases, with 3 bases between them. The CDR3 sequence is CASSLASNQPQHF. CDR3 coding DNA: TGTGCCAGCAGTTTGGCTAGCAATCAGCCCCAGCATTTT.

The CDR3 sequence is CASSPREVADQPQHF. DNA for the CDR3: TGTGCCAGCTCACCCCGCGAGGTGGCCGATCAGCCCCAGCATTTT. The chain employs TRBV18 and TRBJ1-5; D uncertain. Germline CDR1 reads KGHSH; CDR2 reads LQKENI. The CDR3 contains 15 residues. V lost 3 bases and J 5 bases, leaving 14 bases between the germline ends.

The rearrangement joins TRBV15 to TRBJ1-6; perhaps TRBD1 as D (6 bases). Trimming shortened V by 0 bases and J by 9 bases, and 12 bases separated the two germline ends. The length of the CDR3 is 15 residues. The germline V gene encodes CDR1 LNHNV and CDR2 YYDKDF (reference sequence). CDR3 region: CATSRDSRGGSPLHF. The CDR3 coding sequence is TGTGCCACCAGCAGAGATTCCCGAGGGGGTTCACCCCTCCACTTT.

J is TRBJ2-7 and V is TRBV27; 8 bases match TRBD2. Unmatched junction bases numbered 6, after V lost 2 bases and J lost 3 bases. CDR1 MNHEY and CDR2 SMNVEV come from the germline V gene (reference sequence). The CDR3 is made up of 15 amino acids. Here the CDR3 reads CASSLAGTRVYEQYF. Written as DNA, the CDR3 is TGTGCCAGCAGTTTAGCCGGGACTAGGGTCTACGAGCAGTACTTC.

This clone turned up a few times. The chain couples TRBV10-2 to TRBJ2-7; 12 positions agree with TRBD2. Germline V gene data show CDR1 as WSHSY and CDR2 as SAAADI. V shed 8 bases, J shed 7 bases, and the junction held 6 bases outside the gene matches. The CDR3 spans 13 residues. The CDR3 sequence is CASATSGSLEQYF. CDR3 in DNA: TGCGCCAGCGCGACTAGCGGGAGCTTGGAGCAGTACTTC.

The chain is built from TRBV5-3 and TRBJ1-3; D ambiguous. TRBV5-3 is annotated as an ORF whose role is uncertain. V was pared by 5 bases and J by 4 bases, with 13 bases between. The CDR3 covers 14 residues. The CDR3 region is CARRRGTKGNTIYF. CDR3 DNA: TGTGCCAGAAGGCGTGGTACCAAAGGAAACACCATATATTTT.

A single count supports this clone. V gene TRBV27 combines with J gene TRBJ2-5, with TRBD2 matching over 13 bases. V was pared by 5 bases and J by 5 bases, with 8 bases of the junction left unmatched. CDR1 MNHEY and CDR2 SMNVEV come from the germline V gene (reference sequence). The CDR3 sequence is 16 residues long. In nucleotides, the CDR3 is TGTGCCAGCAGTCCTAGACTAGCGGGGGGCCGGGAGACCCAGTACTTC. Its translation is CASSPRLAGGRETQYF.

This chain joins TRBV27 and TRBJ1-4; no firm D call. The germline V and J ends were trimmed by 2 bases and 7 bases, with 14 bases remaining between them. CDR1 is MNHEY, CDR2 SMNVEV, per germline (reference sequence). This CDR3 has 15 residues. The chain's CDR3 is CASSLRYLIGEKLFF. The CDR3 DNA follows: TGTGCCAGCAGTTTACGATACCTAATCGGTGAAAAACTGTTTTTT.

The chain recombines TRBV7-3 with TRBJ1-1, with unresolved D. Germline loops: CDR1 SGHTA, CDR2 FQGTGA. The V gene lost 3 bases and the J gene lost 1 base, with 6 bases spanning the gap. The length of the CDR3 is 13 residues. CDR3 nucleotides: TGTGCCAGCAGCTTGACATCGAACACTGAAGCTTTCTTT. Amino acid sequence: CASSLTSNTEAFF.

This clone was counted a single time. V is TRBV28 and J is TRBJ1-2, with no clear D. CDR3 length equals 13 residues. Trimming took 7 bases from V and 4 from J, leaving 13 bases between them. Per germline, CDR1 MDHEN and CDR2 SYDVKM. The CDR3 reads CASTLRAGYGYTF. CDR3 nucleotide sequence: TGTGCCAGCACCCTTCGGGCGGGCTATGGCTACACCTTC.

This clone was counted a single time. The gene calls are TRBV11-3 and TRBJ2-1; 10 bases are shared with TRBD2. V trimming: 1 base; J trimming: 7 bases; junction bases outside the gene matches: 10. Germline V gene data show CDR1 as SGHNT and CDR2 as YENEEA. CDR3 size: 17 residues. The CDR3 protein is CASSLGRGSGRANEQFF. CDR3 in DNA: TGTGCCAGCAGCTTAGGGCGGGGGAGCGGGAGGGCGAATGAGCAGTTCTTC.